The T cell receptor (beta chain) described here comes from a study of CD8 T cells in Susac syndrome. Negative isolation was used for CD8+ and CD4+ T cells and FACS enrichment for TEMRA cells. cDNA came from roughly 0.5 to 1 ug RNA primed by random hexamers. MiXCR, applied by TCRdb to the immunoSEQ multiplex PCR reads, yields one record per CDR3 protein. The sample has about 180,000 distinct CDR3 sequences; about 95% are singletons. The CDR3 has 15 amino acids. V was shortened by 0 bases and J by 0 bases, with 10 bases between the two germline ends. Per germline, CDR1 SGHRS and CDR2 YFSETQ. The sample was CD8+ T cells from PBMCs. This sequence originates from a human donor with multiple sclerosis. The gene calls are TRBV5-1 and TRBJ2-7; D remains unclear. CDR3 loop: CASSLEIFSSYEQYF. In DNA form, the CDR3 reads TGCGCCAGCAGCTTGGAGATATTCAGCTCCTACGAGCAGTACTTC.